This entry is about one T cell receptor beta chain. The trim removed 2 bases at V and 5 bases at J, leaving 0 bases unmatched. Germline V gene lookup returns CDR1 SGHRS and CDR2 YFSETQ. There are 12 residues in the CDR3. These data originate in a study of technical replicates of blood from several donors. The protocol was immunoSEQ multiplex PCR, while the TCRdb copy is restricted to in-frame clones and leaves out a portion. Seen here are just under 60,000 clones, about nine tenths observed once, and the top ten hold 3.5% to 5%. The receptor comes from a human donor in good health. Some clones in this sample may be carry-over from other donors' samples. V and J are TRBV5-1 and TRBJ2-5; 7 bases map to TRBD1. Sequencing was carried out using PBMCs. CDR3 nucleotides: TGCGCCAGCAGCTTACAGGGGGAGACCCAGTACTTC. It encodes CASSLQGETQYF.